The 24 T cell receptor beta chains below come from one sample, sequenced in a study of early T cells in non-severe SARS-CoV-2 infection. TCRdb re-called the 5' RACE reads through MiXCR, storing one row per CDR3 protein. The profile shows roughly 54,000 distinct CDR3 sequences, less than 9.5% of them singletons. Source: whole blood, taken at baseline. Receptors originate from an adult who was a healthcare worker with PCR-confirmed SARS-CoV-2 infection or an uninfected control (not recorded which).

This clonotype occurred many times. The V gene is TRBV27, the J gene TRBJ2-7, with 7 bases matching TRBD2. The CDR3 spans 17 residues. Trimming cost V 5 bases and J 2 bases; bases outside gene matches: 15. Germline assignment: CDR1 MNHEY and CDR2 SMNVEV (reference sequence). CDR3 in DNA: TGTGCCAGCAGTCCCCTCGGGGGAGCGGGAAAAACCTACGAGCAGTACTTC. Translating gives CASSPLGGAGKTYEQYF.

This clonotype was recorded many times. The genes are TRBV20-1 and TRBJ2-7; 7 nucleotides agree with TRBD1. The CDR3 sequence is 13 residues long. Trimming cost V 3 bases and J 7 bases; bases outside gene matches: 9. CDR1 is DFQATT, CDR2 SNEGSKA, per germline (reference sequence). The CDR3 loop reads CSASGQAVEEQYF. The CDR3, as DNA: TGCAGTGCTAGCGGACAGGCAGTGGAAGAGCAGTACTTC.

This clonotype was observed at least ten times. The V and J genes are TRBV7-9 and TRBJ1-6; no clear D. Trimming removed 6 bases from V and 11 bases from J, with 14 bases in between. This CDR3 spans 13 amino acids. The V gene's germline CDR1 is SEHNR and CDR2 FQNEAQ (reference sequence). CDR3 nucleotide sequence: TGTGCCAGCAGGGCTTCCGGTTTGCCACCCCTCCACTTT. This codes for CASRASGLPPLHF.

The rearrangement uses TRBV12-3 or TRBV12-4 and TRBJ2-2, with TRBD2 identical over 13 bases. CDR3 length equals 19 residues. With V trimmed by 5 bases and J by 5 bases, 14 bases remained unmatched. CDR3 in amino acids: CASSSRRLAGGRGTGELFF. CDR3 DNA sequence: TGTGCCAGCAGTAGCAGAAGACTAGCGGGAGGAAGGGGGACCGGGGAGCTGTTTTTT.

This clonotype has at least ten counts. The J gene is TRBJ1-2, the V gene TRBV27, with TRBD1 identical over 9 bases. There are 18 residues in the CDR3. V lost 0 bases to trimming and J lost 3 bases; unmatched junction nucleotides: 11. Looked up from germline, CDR1 is MNHEY and CDR2 is SMNVEV (reference sequence). CDR3 amino acids: CASSLSPGGQGFDYGYTF. As DNA, the CDR3 is TGTGCCAGCAGTTTATCGCCCGGTGGACAGGGGTTCGACTATGGCTACACCTTC.

The sample holds many counts of this clonotype. V gene TRBV6-5 combines with J gene TRBJ1-5; no definite D call. CDR1 and CDR2 from the germline V gene are MNHEY and SVGAGI. The germline V and J ends were trimmed by 6 bases and 3 bases, with 12 bases remaining between them. The CDR3 loop spans 14 amino acids. The CDR3 nucleotides are TGTGCCAGCAGACGTGACCAACCCAATCAGCCCCAGCATTTT. Translating it yields CASRRDQPNQPQHF.

The rearrangement uses TRBV20-1 and TRBJ2-5, with 12 bases matching TRBD1. CDR1 is DFQATT and CDR2 is SNEGSKA in the germline V gene (reference sequence). This CDR3 has 15 residues. V dropped 0 bases and J dropped 4; count of bases not matched to a gene: 3. The CDR3 region has the DNA TGCAGTGCTAGAGATGGGACAGGGGGCGCAGAGACCCAGTACTTC. Protein sequence: CSARDGTGGAETQYF.

This clonotype has a count of ten or more. V usage is TRBV28 and J usage is TRBJ2-5; 13 nucleotides agree with TRBD2. V lost 6 bases to trimming and J lost 3 bases; unmatched junction nucleotides: 4. The germline V gene has CDR1 MDHEN and CDR2 SYDVKM. The CDR3 extends over 15 amino acids. The CDR3 sequence: CASRLAGGLEETQYF. The CDR3 nucleotides read TGTGCCAGCAGACTAGCGGGAGGGTTAGAAGAGACCCAGTACTTC.

The rearrangement links TRBV7-6 to TRBJ2-1, with D possibly matching TRBD2 (6 bases). The V and J ends lost 2 bases and 4 bases respectively, with 12 bases between them. Germline-derived CDR1 and CDR2 are SGHVS and FNYEAQ. This CDR3 region has 15 residues. The CDR3 is CASSLSGLPYNEQFF. CDR3 DNA sequence: TGTGCCAGCAGCTTATCGGGACTTCCATACAATGAGCAGTTCTTC.

V gene TRBV7-9 combines with J gene TRBJ1-1, with D possibly TRBD1 on 6 matching bases. Germline CDR1 is SEHNR and CDR2 is FQNEAQ (reference sequence). The CDR3 totals 14 residues. The V and J ends lost 4 bases and 0 bases respectively, with 9 bases between them. The CDR3 loop reads CASSSTGLNTEAFF. In DNA form, the CDR3 reads TGTGCCAGCAGCTCGACAGGACTGAACACTGAAGCTTTCTTT.

V gene TRBV30 combines with J gene TRBJ2-1; perhaps TRBD2 as D (5 bases). There are 12 residues in the CDR3. V shed 1 base and J shed 14 bases, with 15 bases lying between them. CDR1 and CDR2 from the germline V gene are GTSNPN and SVGIG (reference sequence). DNA for the CDR3: TGTGCCTGGAGTGGTTCAACTAGTGGAGAGTTCTTC. This encodes CAWSGSTSGEFF.

The chain combines TRBV4-1 with TRBJ2-5, with TRBD2 matching 12 bases. Germline values: CDR1 MGHRA, CDR2 YSYEKL. The CDR3 sequence is 14 residues long. V lost 5 bases to trimming and J lost 4 bases; unmatched junction nucleotides: 2. DNA for the CDR3: TGCGCCAGCAGCAAACTAGCGGGAGGAGAGACCCAGTACTTC. Residues: CASSKLAGGETQYF.

This clonotype occurred many times. The rearrangement uses TRBV29-1 and TRBJ2-4; D possibly corresponds to TRBD1 (5 bases). CDR1 SQVTM and CDR2 ANQGSEA come from the germline V gene. Trimming took off 1 base at V and 7 bases at J, with 11 bases between the two ends. This CDR3 spans 13 amino acids. CDR3 nucleotides: TGCAGCGTTGAAGGGCAGGGCGAGAACATTCAGTACTTC. Its protein product is CSVEGQGENIQYF.

Points on this clonotype: Compared with germline, one end of the junction differs, possibly owing to a read error. V is TRBV4-1 and J is TRBJ1-4; 10 bases map to TRBD1. CDR3 size: 17 residues. Germline V gene sequence: CDR1 MGHRA, CDR2 YSYEKL. The CDR3 nucleotides are TGCGCCAGCAGCCAAGAGGGGCTCGGGACAGGGGCTGGAAAACTGTCTTTT. The encoded protein is CASSQEGLGTGAGKLSF.

This rearrangement joins TRBV7-9 to TRBJ2-7; 13 bases are shared with TRBD2. The germline V gene has CDR1 SEHNR and CDR2 FQNEAQ (reference sequence). The CDR3 runs 23 residues. The V and J ends lost 5 bases and 0 bases, in that order; junction bases with no gene match: 25. This chain's CDR3 is CASSPGQMKSGTSGTKSSYEQYF. CDR3 sequence (DNA): TGTGCCAGCAGCCCAGGACAGATGAAATCCGGGACTAGCGGGACGAAGAGCTCCTACGAGCAGTACTTC.

This clonotype was seen once. The V call is TRBV5-1, the J call TRBJ2-1; D uncertain. The V end was cut by 0 bases, the J end by 1 base, with 17 bases between. Germline-derived CDR1 and CDR2 are SGHRS and YFSETQ. This CDR3 region has 18 residues. This CDR3 reads CASSLATSAPLSYNEQFF. CDR3 in DNA: TGCGCCAGCAGCTTGGCCACGTCTGCGCCGCTTTCCTACAATGAGCAGTTCTTC.

The chain couples TRBV12-3 or TRBV12-4 to TRBJ1-1, with D uncertain. The CDR3 has 15 residues. Trimming pared 4 bases from V and 2 bases from J, leaving 14 bases between. Written as DNA, the CDR3 is TGTGCCAGCAGTTCCCCCCGCGACGGAAACACTGAAGCTTTCTTT. The encoded protein is CASSSPRDGNTEAFF.

In this sample, this clonotype turned up a few times. J is TRBJ2-5 and V is TRBV20-1; D is possibly TRBD2 (6 bases). The CDR3 loop spans 16 amino acids. The V end lost 1 base, the J end lost 0 bases, and 15 bases lay between the germline ends. Germline V gene lookup returns CDR1 DFQATT and CDR2 SNEGSKA (reference sequence). The CDR3, as DNA: TGCAGTGCTAGAGCGCTTGCGGGATGGTACCAAGAGACCCAGTACTTC. Amino acid sequence: CSARALAGWYQETQYF.

The rearrangement links TRBV29-1 to TRBJ1-4; D is unresolved. The V end lost 0 bases, the J end lost 5 bases, and 7 bases lay between the germline ends. CDR1 and CDR2 (germline): SQVTM, ANQGSEA. The CDR3 consists of 13 residues. CDR3 sequence reads: CSVEDGSNEKLFF. CDR3 DNA sequence: TGCAGCGTTGAAGACGGATCAAATGAAAAACTGTTTTTT.

This clonotype was seen at least ten times. The V call is TRBV20-1, the J call TRBJ2-1; 8 nucleotides line up with TRBD2. Germline V gene lookup returns CDR1 DFQATT and CDR2 SNEGSKA (reference sequence). The trim removed 2 bases at V and 4 bases at J, leaving 4 bases unmatched. This CDR3 has 14 residues. CDR3: CSARILADYNEQFF. The CDR3 DNA follows: TGCAGTGCTAGAATACTAGCGGATTACAATGAGCAGTTCTTC.

This clonotype has just a few counts. The chain has TRBV24-1 and TRBJ2-1, with TRBD1 matching 8 bases. Losses at the gene ends were 4 bases for V and 4 bases for J; bases not matched to a gene: 8. The germline CDR1 and CDR2 sequences are KGHDR and SFDVKD. This CDR3 is built from 16 residues. The chain's CDR3 is CATSERPGGLYNEQFF. DNA for the CDR3: TGTGCCACCAGTGAGCGCCCAGGGGGCTTGTACAATGAGCAGTTCTTC.

This clonotype has ten or more counts. The chain is built from TRBV21-1 and TRBJ2-5. TRBV21-1 is a pseudogene segment. This CDR3 has 13 residues. The CDR3 DNA reads TGTGCCAGCAGCAAACTACCTAAAGAGACCCAGTACTTC. This codes for CASSKLPKETQYF.

This clonotype has only a few counts. The gene calls are TRBV6-5 and TRBJ2-2; D possibly corresponds to TRBD1 (5 bases). The germline V gene encodes CDR1 MNHEY and CDR2 SVGAGI. With 7 bases removed from V and 7 bases from J, the gap between germline ends came to 7 bases. This CDR3 is 11 amino acids long. The chain's CDR3 is CASTGYGELFF. CDR3 sequence (DNA): TGTGCCAGCACAGGGTACGGGGAGCTGTTTTTT.

The genes are TRBV18 and TRBJ2-7; D remains unclear. The length of the CDR3 is 13 residues. The V end was cut by 3 bases, the J end by 5 bases, with 11 bases between. Germline-derived CDR1 and CDR2 are KGHSH and LQKENI. The CDR3 DNA sequence: TGTGCCAGCTCACCTTACTCCCATGACGAGCAGTACTTC. It yields the protein CASSPYSHDEQYF.